One sample yielded the 15 T cell receptor beta chains listed below, sequenced in a study of control samples from healthy donors and cancer patients (dated by TCRdb to 2020 to 2022). The library was obtained by the immunoSEQ multiplex PCR assay. Entries here come from immuneACCESS through TCRdb and include only in-frame sequences with V and J called. Some clones fail to appear in such tables; in the studies checked, an unresolved V gene covers under half of the shortfall, and the cause of the remainder is unknown. The sample table contains about 120,000 clones; only one count was recorded for approximately 87% of them. 9% to 13% of the sample belongs to the ten largest clones. The sequencing input was blood. All receptors derive from a man aged 30-40 years in good health.

V gene TRBV20-1 combines with J gene TRBJ1-6; 9 positions agree with TRBD1. J gave up 8 bases and V 3 bases, and 5 bases lay outside the gene matches. Looked up from germline, CDR1 is DFQATT and CDR2 is SNEGSKA (reference sequence). The CDR3 has 14 residues. The CDR3, as DNA: TGCAGTGCTAGTGAACAGGGGGCCTATTCACCCCTCCACTTT. Translating gives CSASEQGAYSPLHF.

V is TRBV12-3 or TRBV12-4 and J is TRBJ1-6, with a possible D match to TRBD1 (5 bases). Trimming removed 6 bases from V and 10 bases from J, with 10 bases in between. The CDR3 contains 12 residues. CDR3 sequence (DNA): TGTGCCAGCAGGCAGGGAGGGTCACCCCTCCACTTT. Translated: CASRQGGSPLHF.

The chain couples TRBV20-1 to TRBJ2-2, with D uncertain. The CDR3 spans 11 residues. CDR1 and CDR2 from the germline V gene are DFQATT and SNEGSKA (reference sequence). V lost 6 bases, J lost 7 bases, and 9 bases lay in between. CDR3 sequence: CSALLYGELFF. The CDR3 DNA is TGCAGTGCGCTACTTTACGGGGAGCTGTTTTTT.

CDR3 protein: CASSALTVSNYGYTF. CDR3 nucleotide sequence: TGTGCCAGCAGCGCCTTGACAGTATCTAACTATGGCTACACCTTC. The chain carries TRBV9 and TRBJ1-2; perhaps TRBD1 as D (5 bases). V lost 3 bases to trimming and J lost 0 bases, with 12 bases between them. The CDR3 has 15 residues. Germline V gene sequence: CDR1 SGDLS, CDR2 YYNGEE.

The rearrangement joins TRBV7-3 to TRBJ2-5, with a possible D match to TRBD2 (6 bases). Germline lookup yields CDR1 SGHTA and CDR2 FQGTGA. This CDR3 contains 13 residues. V lost 5 bases and J 4 bases, leaving 11 bases between the germline ends. Here the CDR3 reads CASSQGGAETQYF. The DNA for the CDR3 is TGTGCCAGCAGCCAAGGAGGGGCAGAGACCCAGTACTTC.

The genes are TRBV29-1 and TRBJ1-2; no reliable D call. Germline assignment: CDR1 SQVTM and CDR2 ANQGSEA. The CDR3 totals 12 residues. V dropped 6 bases and J dropped 0 bases, with 8 bases sitting between them. CDR3 loop: CSVGGSNYGYTF. The DNA of the CDR3 is TGCAGCGTGGGCGGGTCTAACTATGGCTACACCTTC.

The rearrangement joins TRBV25-1 to TRBJ1-2; perhaps TRBD1 as D (6 bases). V was cut by 2 bases and J by 5 bases, with 15 bases left in between. The CDR3 runs 15 residues. Per germline, CDR1 MGHDK and CDR2 SYGVNS. In DNA form, the CDR3 reads TGTGCCAGCAGTGAAGACCGCAGGGGCCGATATGGCTACACCTTC. This codes for CASSEDRRGRYGYTF.

This chain links TRBV24-1 with TRBJ2-3; D is undetermined. This CDR3 spans 15 amino acids. V gave up 0 bases and J gave up 0 bases, with 6 bases separating them. Per the germline V gene, CDR1 is KGHDR and CDR2 is SFDVKD. CDR3 nucleotide sequence: TGTGCCACCAGTGATTTGGGCAGGAGCACAGATACGCAGTATTTT. Protein sequence: CATSDLGRSTDTQYF.

As for this clone: Possible read error: a much larger clone is one base away. Other DNA sequences from this sample encode an identical CDR3 as well. The chain carries TRBV4-2 and TRBJ2-3; D is undetermined. This CDR3 contains 14 residues. The germline CDR1 and CDR2 sequences are LGHNA and YNFKEQ. CDR3 nucleotide sequence: TGTGCCAGCAGCCAGCAAACTGAAACAGATACGCAATATTTT. This encodes CASSQQTETDTQYF.

The rearrangement joins TRBV7-2 to TRBJ2-7; D remains ambiguous. The V gene's germline CDR1 is SGHTA and CDR2 FQGNSA. Trimming stripped 4 bases from V and 3 bases from J, with 13 bases between. CDR3 length: 14 amino acids. The CDR3 coding sequence is TGTGCCAGCAGCTCATATCCGGAAGTCTACGAGCAGTACTTC. Residues: CASSSYPEVYEQYF.

This clone appeared once. The chain links TRBV11-3 to TRBJ2-1; possible D gene TRBD1, 5 bases. Deletions cut 5 bases from V and 4 bases from J, with 9 bases between. CDR1 and CDR2 from the germline V gene are SGHNT and YENEEA. The CDR3 totals 13 residues. The chain's CDR3 is CASSPRQYNEQFF. CDR3 nucleotide sequence: TGTGCCAGCAGCCCCCGACAGTACAATGAGCAGTTCTTC.

The genes are TRBV5-1 and TRBJ1-1, with D maybe TRBD1 (5 bases). Trimming stripped 5 bases from V and 6 bases from J, with 11 bases between. Looked up from germline, CDR1 is SGHRS and CDR2 is YFSETQ. CDR3 size: 12 residues. In DNA form, the CDR3 reads TGCGCCAGCAGTACGGACACCCCTGAAGCTTTCTTT. Its protein is CASSTDTPEAFF.

The genes are TRBV4-2 and TRBJ2-1; tentatively, D is TRBD2 (6 bases). The V gene's germline CDR1 is LGHNA and CDR2 YNFKEQ. This CDR3 is built from 15 residues. Trimming cost V 0 bases and J 4 bases, with 10 bases left between them. In DNA form, the CDR3 reads TGTGCCAGCAGCCAAGATCGGGGGACTTACAATGAGCAGTTCTTC. Protein product: CASSQDRGTYNEQFF.

Remarks on this clone: Other DNA sequences of this sample code for an identical CDR3. The chain has TRBV5-1 and TRBJ1-5; D is unresolved. CDR1 SGHRS and CDR2 YFSETQ come from the germline V gene. The CDR3 extends over 14 amino acids. Trimming removed 4 bases at V and 1 base at J, with 9 bases between. The CDR3 bases are TGCGCCAGCAGCCCCGACGGGAGCAATCAGCCCCAGCATTTT. It is translated as CASSPDGSNQPQHF. The variable domain in full, with the rest retrieved from reference TRBV5-1 and TRBJ1-5, is KAGVTQTPRYLIKTRGQQVTLSCSPISGHRSVSWYQQTPGQGLQFLFEYFSETQRNKGNFPGRFSGRQFSNSRSEMNVSTLELGDSALYLCASSPDGSNQPQHFGDGTRLSIL.

The chain uses TRBV7-8 and TRBJ1-1; 9 nucleotides agree with TRBD1. The CDR3 has 14 amino acids. Germline assignment: CDR1 SGHVS and CDR2 FQNEAQ. V lost 1 base, J lost 10 bases, and 7 bases stayed unmatched. The CDR3 DNA follows: TGTGCCAGCAGCTTAGAGTGGACAGGGGTACGAGCTTTCTTT. Its protein is CASSLEWTGVRAFF. Variable domain in full (rest from reference TRBV7-8 and TRBJ1-1): GAGVSQSPRYKVAKRGQDVALRCDPISGHVSLFWYQQALGQGPEFLTYFQNEAQLDKSGLPSDRFFAERPEGSVSTLKIQRTQQEDSAVYLCASSLEWTGVRAFFGQGTRLTVV.